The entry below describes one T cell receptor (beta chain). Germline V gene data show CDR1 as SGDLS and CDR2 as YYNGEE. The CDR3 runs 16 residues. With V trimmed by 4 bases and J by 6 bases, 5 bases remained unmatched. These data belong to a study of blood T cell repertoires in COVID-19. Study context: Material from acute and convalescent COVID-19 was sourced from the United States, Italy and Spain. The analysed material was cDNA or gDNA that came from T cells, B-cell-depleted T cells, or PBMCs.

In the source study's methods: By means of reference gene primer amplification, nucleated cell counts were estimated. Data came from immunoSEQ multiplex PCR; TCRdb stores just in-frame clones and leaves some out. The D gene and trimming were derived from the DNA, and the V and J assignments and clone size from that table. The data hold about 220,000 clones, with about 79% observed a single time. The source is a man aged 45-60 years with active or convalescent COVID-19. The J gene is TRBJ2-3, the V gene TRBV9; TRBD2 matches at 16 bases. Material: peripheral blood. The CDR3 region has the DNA TGTGCCAGCAGCTTAGGGACTAGCGGGGGGGCGGATACGCAGTATTTT. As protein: CASSLGTSGGADTQYF.